This TCR beta chain emerged from a study of PD-1 blockade in classical Hodgkin lymphoma. Points from the study as a whole: The diversity seen at baseline in complete responders resembled that of newly diagnosed patients.

A remark on this clone: Its antigen is not known.

Only in-frame clones appear in the TCRdb table, and some are missing; sequencing was by immunoSEQ multiplex PCR. Here the sample spans 100,000 or so clones, roughly nine tenths being singletons. This sample's time point: cycle 4 day 1 (C4D1), after less than 7 weeks of nivolumab. Patients all relapsed after autologous stem cell transplantation, and there was variation in brentuximab vedotin exposure. The sample was peripheral blood mononuclear cells (PBMCs), taken before the fourth cycle of nivolumab. The TCR originated in a human donor with classical Hodgkin lymphoma.

CDR3 protein: CASSQNRGLTSYEQYF. For the CDR3, the DNA is TGCGCCAGCAGCCAAAACAGGGGACTCACCTCCTACGAGCAGTACTTC. The V call is TRBV4-3, the J call TRBJ2-7; TRBD1 is a possible D gene (7 bases). CDR1 is LGHNA and CDR2 is YSLEER in the germline V gene. The CDR3 sequence is 16 residues long. The V end was cut by 2 bases, the J end by 0 bases, with 14 bases between.